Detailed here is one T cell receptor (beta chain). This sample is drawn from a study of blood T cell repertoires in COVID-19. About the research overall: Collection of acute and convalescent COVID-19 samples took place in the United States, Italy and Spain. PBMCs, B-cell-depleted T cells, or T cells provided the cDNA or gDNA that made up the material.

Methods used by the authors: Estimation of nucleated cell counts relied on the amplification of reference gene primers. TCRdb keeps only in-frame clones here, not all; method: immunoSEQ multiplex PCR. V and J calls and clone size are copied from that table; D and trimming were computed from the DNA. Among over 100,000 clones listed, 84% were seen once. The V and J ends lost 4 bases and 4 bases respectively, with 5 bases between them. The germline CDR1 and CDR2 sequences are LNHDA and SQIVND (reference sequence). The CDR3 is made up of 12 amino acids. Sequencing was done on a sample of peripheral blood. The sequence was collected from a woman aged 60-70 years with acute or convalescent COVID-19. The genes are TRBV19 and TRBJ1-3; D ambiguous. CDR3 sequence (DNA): TGTGCCAGTAGTAAACACGGAAACACCATATATTTT. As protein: CASSKHGNTIYF.